This TCR beta chain is drawn from a study of regulatory T cells in long-lasting Graves disease. V shed 5 bases and J 7 bases; nucleotides not matched to a gene: 10. Germline assignment: CDR1 DFQATT and CDR2 SNEGSKA (reference sequence). This CDR3 is 15 amino acids long. The authors built TCR beta libraries using iRepertoire HTBI primers and Arm-PCR of CDR3 regions. One entry per CDR3 protein, called by TCRdb with MiXCR from the multiplex PCR reads. The sample lists roughly 560,000 distinct CDR3 sequences; roughly 15% were seen once. As for time point: newly diagnosed GD, antithyroid drugs for less than 3 months. PBMCs were the source of the RNA used for TCR sequencing. Ten or more counts support this clonotype. These records were also assigned to another study, of T cells in Graves' hyperthyroidism and ophthalmopathy.

The sequence came from a woman aged 35-65 years with Graves disease. This specimen was peripheral blood mononuclear cells (PBMCs), taken at new diagnosis, from a patient treated with antithyroid drugs. This chain connects TRBV20-1 to TRBJ2-1, with 11 bases that match TRBD2. CDR3 loop: CSADRVSGGANEQFF. As DNA, the CDR3 is TGCAGTGCTGATCGGGTTAGCGGGGGGGCTAATGAGCAGTTCTTC.